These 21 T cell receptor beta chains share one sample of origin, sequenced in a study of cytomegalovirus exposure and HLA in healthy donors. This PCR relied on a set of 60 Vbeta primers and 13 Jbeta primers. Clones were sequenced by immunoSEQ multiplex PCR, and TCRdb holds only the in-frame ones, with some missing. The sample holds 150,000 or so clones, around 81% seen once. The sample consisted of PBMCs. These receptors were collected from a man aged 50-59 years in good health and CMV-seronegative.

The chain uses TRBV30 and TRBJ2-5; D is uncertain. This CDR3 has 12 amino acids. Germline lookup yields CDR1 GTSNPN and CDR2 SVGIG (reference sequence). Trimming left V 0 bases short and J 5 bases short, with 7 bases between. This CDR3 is CAWSVQLETQYF. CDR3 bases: TGTGCCTGGAGTGTACAGTTGGAGACCCAGTACTTC.

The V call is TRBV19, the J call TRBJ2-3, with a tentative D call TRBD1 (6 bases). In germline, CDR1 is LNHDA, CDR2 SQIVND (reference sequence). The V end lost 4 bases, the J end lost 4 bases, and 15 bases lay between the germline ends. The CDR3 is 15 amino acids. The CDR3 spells CASSTNTAGADTQYF. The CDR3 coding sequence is TGTGCCAGTAGTACCAATACCGCAGGGGCAGATACGCAGTATTTT.

In DNA, the CDR3 is TGTGCTAGTGGTTTGCGTGGCGTGAGGTATGAAAAACTGTTTTTT. The encoded protein is CASGLRGVRYEKLFF. The chain combines TRBV12-5 with TRBJ1-4; D is unresolved. The CDR3 contains 15 residues. Germline V gene sequence: CDR1 LGHNT, CDR2 FRNRAP. V lost 2 bases and J 6 bases, leaving 13 bases between the germline ends.

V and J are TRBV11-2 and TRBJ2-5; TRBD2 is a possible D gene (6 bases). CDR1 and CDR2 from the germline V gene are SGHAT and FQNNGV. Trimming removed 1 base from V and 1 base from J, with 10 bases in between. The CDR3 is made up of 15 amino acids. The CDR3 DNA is TGTGCCAGCAGCTTAGCCGGGGGACTCCAAGAGACCCAGTACTTC. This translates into CASSLAGGLQETQYF.

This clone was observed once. Here the CDR3 reads CASSSPQGASTDTQYF. DNA of the CDR3: TGCGCCAGCAGCTCTCCACAGGGGGCTAGCACAGATACGCAGTATTTT. The chain uses TRBV5-1 and TRBJ2-3; 9 bases line up with TRBD1. With 3 bases clipped from V and 0 bases from J, the junction kept 5 bases outside the gene matches. There are 16 residues in the CDR3. Germline lookup yields CDR1 SGHRS and CDR2 YFSETQ. Full variable domain (outside the CDR3, taken from reference TRBV5-1 and TRBJ2-3): KAGVTQTPRYLIKTRGQQVTLSCSPISGHRSVSWYQQTPGQGLQFLFEYFSETQRNKGNFPGRFSGRQFSNSRSEMNVSTLELGDSALYLCASSSPQGASTDTQYFGPGTRLTVL.

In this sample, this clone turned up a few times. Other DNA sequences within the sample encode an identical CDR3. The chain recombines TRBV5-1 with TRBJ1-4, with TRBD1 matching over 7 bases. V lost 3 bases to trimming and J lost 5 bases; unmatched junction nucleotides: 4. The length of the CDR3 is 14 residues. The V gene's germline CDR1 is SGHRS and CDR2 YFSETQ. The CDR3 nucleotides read TGCGCCAGCAGCTGGGACAGTTCAAATGAAAAACTGTTTTTT. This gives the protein CASSWDSSNEKLFF.

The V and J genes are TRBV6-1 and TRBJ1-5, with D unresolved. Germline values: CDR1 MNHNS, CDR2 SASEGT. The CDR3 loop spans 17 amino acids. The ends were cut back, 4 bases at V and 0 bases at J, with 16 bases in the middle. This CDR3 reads CASSAMGGRDSNQPQHF. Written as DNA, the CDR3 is TGTGCCAGCAGTGCCATGGGAGGGCGGGATAGCAATCAGCCCCAGCATTTT.

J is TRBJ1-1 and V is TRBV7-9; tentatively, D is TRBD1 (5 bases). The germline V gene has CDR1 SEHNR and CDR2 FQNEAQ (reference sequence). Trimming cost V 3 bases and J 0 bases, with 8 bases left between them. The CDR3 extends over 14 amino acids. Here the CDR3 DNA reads TGTGCCAGCAGCTTCAGACAGATGAACACTGAAGCTTTCTTT. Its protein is CASSFRQMNTEAFF.

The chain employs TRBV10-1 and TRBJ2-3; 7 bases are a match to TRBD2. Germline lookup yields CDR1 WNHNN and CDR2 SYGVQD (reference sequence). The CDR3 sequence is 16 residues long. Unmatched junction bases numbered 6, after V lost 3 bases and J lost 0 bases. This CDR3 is CASSDRGSGSTDTQYF. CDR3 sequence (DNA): TGCGCCAGCAGTGACCGGGGTAGCGGGAGCACAGATACGCAGTATTTT.

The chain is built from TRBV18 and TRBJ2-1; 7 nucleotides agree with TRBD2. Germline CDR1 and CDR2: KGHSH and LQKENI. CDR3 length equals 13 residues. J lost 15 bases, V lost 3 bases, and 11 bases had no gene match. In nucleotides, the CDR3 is TGTGCCAGCTCACCTTTACTCGGGACTAATCCGTTCTTC. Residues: CASSPLLGTNPFF. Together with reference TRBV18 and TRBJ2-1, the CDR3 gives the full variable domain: NAGVMQNPRHLVRRRGQEARLRCSPMKGHSHVYWYRQLPEEGLKFMVYLQKENIIDESGMPKERFSAEFPKEGPSILRIQQVVRGDSAAYFCASSPLLGTNPFFGPGTRLTVL.

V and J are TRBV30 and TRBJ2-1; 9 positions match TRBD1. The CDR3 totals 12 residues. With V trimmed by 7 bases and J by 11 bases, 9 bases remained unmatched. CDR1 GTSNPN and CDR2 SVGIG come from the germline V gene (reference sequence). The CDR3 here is CAFTTGGAQQFF. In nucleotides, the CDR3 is TGTGCCTTCACGACAGGGGGGGCACAGCAGTTCTTC.

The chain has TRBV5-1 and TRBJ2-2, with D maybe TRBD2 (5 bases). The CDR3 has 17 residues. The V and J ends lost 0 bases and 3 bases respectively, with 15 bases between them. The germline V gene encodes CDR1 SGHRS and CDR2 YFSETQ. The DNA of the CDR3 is TGCGCCAGCAGCTTGGCCTATCGGGGATCGGACACCGGGGAGCTGTTTTTT. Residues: CASSLAYRGSDTGELFF.

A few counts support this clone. The CDR3 coding sequence is TGTGCCAGCAACGACGCGAGGAGAAGCGGGAGATCGGGGGAGCAGTACTTC. Translating it yields CASNDARRSGRSGEQYF. This chain uses TRBV7-9 with TRBJ2-7; the match to TRBD2 covers 8 bases. Looked up from germline, CDR1 is SEHNR and CDR2 is FQNEAQ (reference sequence). The CDR3 extends over 17 amino acids. J lost 7 bases, V lost 7 bases, and 21 bases had no gene match.

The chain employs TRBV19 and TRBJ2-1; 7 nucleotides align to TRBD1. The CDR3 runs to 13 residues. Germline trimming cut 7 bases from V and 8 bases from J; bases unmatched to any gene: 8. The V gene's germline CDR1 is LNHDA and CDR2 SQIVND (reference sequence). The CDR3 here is CASNSGTAYEQFF. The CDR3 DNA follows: TGTGCCAGTAACTCAGGGACAGCTTATGAGCAGTTCTTC.

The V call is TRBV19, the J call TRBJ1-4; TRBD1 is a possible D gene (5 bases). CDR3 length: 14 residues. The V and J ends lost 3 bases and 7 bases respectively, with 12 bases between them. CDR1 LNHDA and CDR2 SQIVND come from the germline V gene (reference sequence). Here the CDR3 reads CASSIVDSPEKLFF. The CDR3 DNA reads TGTGCCAGTAGTATCGTAGACAGTCCTGAAAAACTGTTTTTT.

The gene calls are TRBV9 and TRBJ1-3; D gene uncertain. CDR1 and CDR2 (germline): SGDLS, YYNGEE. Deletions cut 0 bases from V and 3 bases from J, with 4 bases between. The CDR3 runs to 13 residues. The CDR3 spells CASSVVFGNTIYF. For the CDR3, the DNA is TGTGCCAGCAGCGTAGTATTTGGAAACACCATATATTTT.

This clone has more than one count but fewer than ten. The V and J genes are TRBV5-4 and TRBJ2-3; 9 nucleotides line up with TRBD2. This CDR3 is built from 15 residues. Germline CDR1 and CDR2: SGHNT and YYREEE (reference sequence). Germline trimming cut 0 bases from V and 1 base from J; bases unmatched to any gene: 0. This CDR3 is CASSLGLAGTDTQYF. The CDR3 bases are TGTGCCAGCAGCTTGGGACTAGCGGGCACAGATACGCAGTATTTT.

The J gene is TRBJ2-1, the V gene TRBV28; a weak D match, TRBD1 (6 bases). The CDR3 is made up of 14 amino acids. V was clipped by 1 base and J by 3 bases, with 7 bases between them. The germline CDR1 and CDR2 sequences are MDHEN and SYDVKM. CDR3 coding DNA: TGTGCCAGCAGTTTATCACAGGGCTACAATGAGCAGTTCTTC. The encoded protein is CASSLSQGYNEQFF.

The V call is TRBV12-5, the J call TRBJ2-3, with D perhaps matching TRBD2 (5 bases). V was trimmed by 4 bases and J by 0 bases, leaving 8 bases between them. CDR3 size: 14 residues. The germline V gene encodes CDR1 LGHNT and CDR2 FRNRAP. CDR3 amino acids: CASGSGLSTDTQYF. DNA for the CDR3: TGTGCTAGTGGTTCCGGACTCAGCACAGATACGCAGTATTTT.

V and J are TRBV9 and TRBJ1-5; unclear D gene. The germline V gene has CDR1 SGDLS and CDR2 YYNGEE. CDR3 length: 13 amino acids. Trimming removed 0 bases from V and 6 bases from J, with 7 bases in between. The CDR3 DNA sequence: TGTGCCAGCAGCGTAGCTCCCTCTCAGCCCCAGCATTTT. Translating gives CASSVAPSQPQHF. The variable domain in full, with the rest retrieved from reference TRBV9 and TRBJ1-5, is DSGVTQTPKHLITATGQRVTLRCSPRSGDLSVYWYQQSLDQGLQFLIQYYNGEERAKGNILERFSAQQFPDLHSELNLSSLELGDSALYFCASSVAPSQPQHFGDGTRLSIL.

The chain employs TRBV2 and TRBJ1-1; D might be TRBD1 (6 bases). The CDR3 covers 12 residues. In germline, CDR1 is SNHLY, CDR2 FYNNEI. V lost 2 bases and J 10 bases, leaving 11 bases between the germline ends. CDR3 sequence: CASSEKTGRAFF. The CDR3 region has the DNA TGTGCCAGCAGTGAAAAGACAGGAAGAGCTTTCTTT.